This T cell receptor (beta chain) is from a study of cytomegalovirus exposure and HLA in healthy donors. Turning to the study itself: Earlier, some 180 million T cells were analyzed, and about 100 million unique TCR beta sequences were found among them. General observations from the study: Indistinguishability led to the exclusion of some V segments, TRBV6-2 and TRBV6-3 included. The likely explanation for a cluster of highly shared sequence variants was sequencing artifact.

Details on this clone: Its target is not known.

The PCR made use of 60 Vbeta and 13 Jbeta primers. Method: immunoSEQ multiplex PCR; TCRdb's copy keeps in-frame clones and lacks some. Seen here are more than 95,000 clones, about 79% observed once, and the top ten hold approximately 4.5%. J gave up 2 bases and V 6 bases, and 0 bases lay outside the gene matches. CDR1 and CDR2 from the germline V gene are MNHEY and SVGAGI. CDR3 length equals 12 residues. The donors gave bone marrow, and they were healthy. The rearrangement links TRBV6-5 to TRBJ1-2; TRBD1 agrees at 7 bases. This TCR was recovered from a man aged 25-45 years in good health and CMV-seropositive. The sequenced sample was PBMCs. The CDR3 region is CASRTGNYGYTF. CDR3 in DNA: TGTGCCAGCAGGACAGGGAACTATGGCTACACCTTC.